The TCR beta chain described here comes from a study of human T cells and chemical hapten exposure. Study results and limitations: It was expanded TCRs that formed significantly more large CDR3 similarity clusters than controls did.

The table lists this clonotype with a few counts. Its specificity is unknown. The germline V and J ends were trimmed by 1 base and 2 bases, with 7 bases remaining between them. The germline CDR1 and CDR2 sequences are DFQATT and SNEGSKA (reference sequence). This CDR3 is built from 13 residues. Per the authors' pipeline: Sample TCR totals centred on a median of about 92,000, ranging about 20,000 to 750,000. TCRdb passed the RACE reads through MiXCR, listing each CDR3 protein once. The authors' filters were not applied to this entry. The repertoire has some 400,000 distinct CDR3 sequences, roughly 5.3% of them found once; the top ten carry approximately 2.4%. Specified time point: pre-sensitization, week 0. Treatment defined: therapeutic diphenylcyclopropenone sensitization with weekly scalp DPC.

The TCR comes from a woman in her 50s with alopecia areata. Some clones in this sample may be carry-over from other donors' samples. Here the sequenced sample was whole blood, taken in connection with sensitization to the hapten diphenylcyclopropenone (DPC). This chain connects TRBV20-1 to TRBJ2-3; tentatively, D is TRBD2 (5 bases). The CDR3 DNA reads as TGCAGTGCTAGAGGACTAAACACAGATACGCAGTATTTT. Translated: CSARGLNTDTQYF.